One and the same sample provided the 4 T cell receptor beta chains below, sequenced in a study of CD8 T cells in Susac syndrome. Random hexamers were used to reverse transcribe an amount of about 0.45 to 1 ug RNA. TCRdb recomputed calls from the immunoSEQ multiplex PCR reads with MiXCR, one row per CDR3 protein. Seen here are 350,000 to 550,000 distinct CDR3 sequences, approximately 85% observed once, and the top ten hold 0.09% to 0.15%. Sequencing used CD8+ T cells from PBMCs. All receptors derive from a human donor with multiple sclerosis.

The V and J genes are TRBV20-1 and TRBJ1-5; 9 bases line up with TRBD1. This CDR3 comprises 19 residues. With 6 bases clipped from V and 3 bases from J, the junction kept 21 bases outside the gene matches. The germline CDR1 and CDR2 sequences are DFQATT and SNEGSKA (reference sequence). CDR3 bases: TGCAGTGCAGAAACCGGGACAGGGTTCTCGGTGGATAACAATCAGCCCCAGCATTTT. Its protein product is CSAETGTGFSVDNNQPQHF.

This clonotype was seen a single time. The chain has TRBV6-5 and TRBJ2-3, with a tentative D call TRBD2 (5 bases). This CDR3 has 17 residues. Germline V gene sequence: CDR1 MNHEY, CDR2 SVGAGI. V was trimmed by 1 base and J by 0 bases, leaving 14 bases between them. Written as DNA, the CDR3 is TGTGCCAGCAGTTACTTGTCTAGCAAGACTAGCACAGATACGCAGTATTTT. Amino acid sequence: CASSYLSSKTSTDTQYF.

This chain links TRBV5-1 with TRBJ2-3; D might be TRBD2 (5 bases). Germline assignment: CDR1 SGHRS and CDR2 YFSETQ. The CDR3 sequence is 15 residues long. V gave up 0 bases and J gave up 2 bases, with 10 bases separating them. This CDR3 reads CASSLETRTTDTQYF. The CDR3, as DNA: TGCGCCAGCAGCTTGGAAACTAGGACCACAGATACGCAGTATTTT. The entire variable domain, with the rest obtained from reference TRBV5-1 and TRBJ2-3, is as follows: KAGVTQTPRYLIKTRGQQVTLSCSPISGHRSVSWYQQTPGQGLQFLFEYFSETQRNKGNFPGRFSGRQFSNSRSEMNVSTLELGDSALYLCASSLETRTTDTQYFGPGTRLTVL.

CDR3 sequence reads: CSVEDWYRTNTGELFF. The CDR3 DNA reads as TGCAGCGTTGAAGATTGGTACAGAACGAACACCGGGGAGCTGTTTTTT. The rearrangement joins TRBV29-1 to TRBJ2-2, with unresolved D. This CDR3 is built from 16 residues. Germline V CDR1 and CDR2: SQVTM, ANQGSEA. The V and J ends lost 0 bases and 0 bases respectively, with 11 bases between them.